The 18 T cell receptor beta chains below come from one sample, sequenced in a study of T cell responses to AZD1222 COVID-19 vaccine. The protocol was immunoSEQ multiplex PCR, while the TCRdb copy is restricted to in-frame clones and leaves out a portion. Among 250,000 to 300,000 clones listed, almost 95% were seen once. The input for sequencing was peripheral blood, taken 28 days after the second AZD1222 dose. These receptor sequences come from an adult who received the AZD1222 COVID-19 vaccine.

This chain links TRBV7-9 with TRBJ1-2; D is unclear. V gave up 1 base and J gave up 0 bases, with 18 bases separating them. The germline V gene has CDR1 SEHNR and CDR2 FQNEAQ (reference sequence). The CDR3 has 18 amino acids. CDR3 region: CASSLGVSDRRTNYGYTF. CDR3 DNA: TGTGCCAGCAGCTTAGGTGTATCGGACCGACGAACTAACTATGGCTACACCTTC.

This clone was detected only a few times. The chain's CDR3 is CASSESGSTGELFF. CDR3 DNA: TGTGCCAGCAGTGAATCCGGATCAACCGGGGAGCTGTTTTTT. V and J are TRBV25-1 and TRBJ2-2; no firm D call. Germline loops: CDR1 MGHDK, CDR2 SYGVNS. V was cut by 1 base and J by 5 bases, with 8 bases left in between. The length of the CDR3 is 14 residues. Full variable domain (rest looked up from reference TRBV25-1 and TRBJ2-2): EADIYQTPRYLVIGTGKKITLECSQTMGHDKMYWYQQDPGMELHLIHYSYGVNSTEKGDLSSESTVSRIRTEHFPLTLESARPSHTSQYLCASSESGSTGELFFGEGSRLTVL.

V is TRBV3-1 (or the pseudogene TRBV3-2) and J is TRBJ1-2, with D possibly TRBD1 on 6 matching bases. The CDR3 has 13 residues. V was cut by 4 bases and J by 6 bases, with 12 bases left in between. Germline loops: CDR1 LGHDT, CDR2 YNNKEL (reference sequence). The CDR3 region is CASSLLRDNGYTF. For the CDR3, the DNA is TGTGCCAGCAGCCTTCTTAGGGACAATGGCTACACCTTC.

This sequence joins TRBV27 and TRBJ2-7, with D tentatively TRBD2 (6 bases). Deletions cut 2 bases from V and 3 bases from J, with 14 bases between. The CDR3 contains 15 residues. Germline lookup yields CDR1 MNHEY and CDR2 SMNVEV (reference sequence). CDR3 sequence reads: CASSLRAGTYYEQYF. The DNA for the CDR3 is TGTGCCAGCAGTTTACGGGCGGGGACGTACTACGAGCAGTACTTC.

The chain joins TRBV13 to TRBJ2-7, with 9 nucleotides matching TRBD2. There are 16 residues in the CDR3. V lost 5 bases to trimming and J lost 4 bases; unmatched junction nucleotides: 12. Germline V gene data show CDR1 as PRHDT and CDR2 as FYEKMQ (reference sequence). The CDR3 spells CASSPNPAGGAYEQYF. CDR3 DNA sequence: TGTGCCAGCAGCCCTAACCCAGCGGGGGGTGCGTACGAGCAGTACTTC.

The chain is built from TRBV19 and TRBJ2-7, with 7 bases aligning to TRBD1. Germline loops: CDR1 LNHDA, CDR2 SQIVND (reference sequence). V lost 1 base, J lost 2 bases, and 5 bases stayed unmatched. CDR3 length equals 15 residues. CDR3 protein: CASSIGARGTYEQYF. CDR3 DNA: TGTGCCAGTAGTATAGGCGCCAGGGGGACCTACGAGCAGTACTTC.

The chain is built from TRBV5-8 and TRBJ2-2, with no clear D. This CDR3 has 14 residues. The V end lost 1 base, the J end lost 4 bases, and 8 bases lay between the germline ends. Germline V gene data show CDR1 as SGHTS and CDR2 as YDEGEE. The CDR3 DNA reads as TGTGCCAGCAGCTTGAGGTCACCCACCGGGGAGCTGTTTTTT. It translates to CASSLRSPTGELFF.

The V call is TRBV7-8, the J call TRBJ1-5, with D tentatively TRBD1 (5 bases). V was shortened by 5 bases and J by 4 bases, with 18 bases between the two germline ends. This CDR3 spans 16 amino acids. CDR1 and CDR2 (germline): SGHVS, FQNEAQ. This CDR3 is CASSRARGQANQPQHF. The CDR3 DNA sequence: TGTGCCAGCAGCCGTGCAAGGGGCCAAGCAAATCAGCCCCAGCATTTT.

In DNA form, the CDR3 reads TGTGCCAGTAGTATGGGGGGCGGCGACGAGCAGTACTTC. This encodes CASSMGGGDEQYF. The J gene is TRBJ2-7, the V gene TRBV19; D may be TRBD1 or TRBD2 (6 bases each). The V gene's germline CDR1 is LNHDA and CDR2 SQIVND (reference sequence). V lost 3 bases and J lost 5, with 11 bases in between. The CDR3 has 13 amino acids. Complete variable domain (other parts from reference TRBV19 and TRBJ2-7): DGGITQSPKYLFRKEGQNVTLSCEQNLNHDAMYWYRQDPGQGLRLIYYSQIVNDFQKGDIAEGYSVSREKKESFPLTVTSAQKNPTAFYLCASSMGGGDEQYFGPGTRLTVT.

The chain combines TRBV6-2 or TRBV6-3 with TRBJ2-2, with D uncertain. V shed 4 bases and J shed 7 bases, with 10 bases lying between them. This CDR3 contains 13 residues. The germline gives CDR1 MNHEY, CDR2 SVGEGT. The CDR3 nucleotides are TGTGCCAGCAGTTTGGGTCTACTCGGGGAGCTGTTTTTT. This sequence encodes CASSLGLLGELFF.

With regard to this clone: Other DNA sequences in the sample encode the same CDR3. The chain carries TRBV27 and TRBJ1-2; no clear D. CDR1 and CDR2 (germline): MNHEY, SMNVEV (reference sequence). V lost 2 bases and J 2 bases, leaving 6 bases between the germline ends. The CDR3 is 13 residues long. The CDR3 here is CASSLTGNYGYTF. For the CDR3, the DNA is TGTGCCAGCAGTTTAACTGGGAACTATGGCTACACCTTC.

The V gene is TRBV7-2, the J gene TRBJ1-2; D ambiguous. The CDR3 consists of 13 residues. Between the trimmed V and J ends, which lost 2 bases and 7 bases, there was a span of 11 bases. CDR1 SGHTA and CDR2 FQGNSA come from the germline V gene. The CDR3 DNA is TGTGCCAGCAGCTTACTTGAGGGTGGTGGCTACACCTTC. This sequence encodes CASSLLEGGGYTF.

The CDR3 sequence: CASSQGVGKLFF. Here the CDR3 DNA reads TGCGCCAGCAGCCAAGGTGTGGGAAAACTGTTTTTT. The J gene is TRBJ1-4, the V gene TRBV4-3; D not certain. The CDR3 has 12 amino acids. Trimming pared 1 base from V and 10 bases from J, leaving 7 bases between. Germline V gene lookup returns CDR1 LGHNA and CDR2 YSLEER.

The chain recombines TRBV12-3 or TRBV12-4 with TRBJ1-2; no definite D call. The V end lost 1 base, the J end lost 7 bases, and 10 bases lay between the germline ends. The CDR3 is 13 residues long. In DNA, the CDR3 is TGTGCCAGCAGTTTAGAGCGGGTCAGTGGCTACACCTTC. Translation gives CASSLERVSGYTF.

V gene TRBV2 combines with J gene TRBJ1-6; D gene uncertain. Per germline, CDR1 SNHLY and CDR2 FYNNEI. Between the trimmed V and J ends, which lost 4 bases and 8 bases, there was a span of 12 bases. This CDR3 has 14 residues. Here the CDR3 reads CASSGRGRYSPLHF. In nucleotides, the CDR3 is TGTGCCAGCAGTGGACGGGGTCGGTATTCACCCCTCCACTTT.

V usage is TRBV3-1 (or the pseudogene TRBV3-2) and J usage is TRBJ1-1; D is undetermined. Trimming shortened V by 4 bases and J by 2 bases, and 8 bases separated the two germline ends. The CDR3 runs to 13 residues. Germline CDR1 reads LGHDT; CDR2 reads YNNKEL (reference sequence). The CDR3 region is CASSRGPNTEAFF. The CDR3 bases are TGTGCCAGCAGCCGCGGGCCAAACACTGAAGCTTTCTTT.

This chain joins TRBV13 and TRBJ1-2, with D unclear. Trimming took off 5 bases at V and 6 bases at J, with 19 bases between the two ends. CDR3 size: 15 residues. CDR1 and CDR2 (germline): PRHDT, FYEKMQ (reference sequence). The CDR3 protein is CASSPLGGISNGYTF. DNA for the CDR3: TGTGCCAGCAGCCCCCTAGGTGGAATTAGCAATGGCTACACCTTC.

Only one count was recorded for this clone. The chain combines TRBV3-1 (or the pseudogene TRBV3-2) with TRBJ1-2; a weak D match, TRBD1 (5 bases). This CDR3 region has 13 residues. V lost 1 base to trimming and J lost 8 bases, with 11 bases between them. The germline gives CDR1 LGHDT, CDR2 YNNKEL (reference sequence). The CDR3 loop is CASSQVQGRGYTF. The DNA of the CDR3 is TGTGCCAGCAGCCAAGTCCAGGGAAGGGGCTACACCTTC.